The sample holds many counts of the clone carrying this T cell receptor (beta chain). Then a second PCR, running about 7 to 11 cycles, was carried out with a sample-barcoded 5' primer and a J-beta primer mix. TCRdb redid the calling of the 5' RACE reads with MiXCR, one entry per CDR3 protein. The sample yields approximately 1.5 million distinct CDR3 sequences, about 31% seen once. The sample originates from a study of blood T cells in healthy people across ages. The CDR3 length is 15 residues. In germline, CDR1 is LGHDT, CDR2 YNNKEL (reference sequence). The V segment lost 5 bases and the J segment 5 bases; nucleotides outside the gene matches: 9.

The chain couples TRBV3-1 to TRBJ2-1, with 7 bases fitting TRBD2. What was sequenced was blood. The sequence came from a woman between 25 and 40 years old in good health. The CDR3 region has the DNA TGTGCCAGCAGCGATAGCGGGTCTGGTAACAATGAGCAGTTCTTC. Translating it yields CASSDSGSGNNEQFF.